The clone carrying this T cell receptor (beta chain) has a handful of counts. This sample is drawn from a study of blood T cells in healthy people across ages. The CDR3 is 14 residues long. V was trimmed by 1 base and J by 6 bases, leaving 12 bases between them. Germline V CDR1 and CDR2: SGHRS, YFSETQ. Then a second PCR, running about 6 to 12 cycles, was carried out with a sample-barcoded 5' primer and a J-beta primer mix. TCRdb recomputed calls from the 5' RACE reads with MiXCR, one row per CDR3 protein. The table shows around 990,000 distinct CDR3 sequences, with roughly two fifths occurring only once.

The sequencing input was blood. The chain carries TRBV5-1 and TRBJ2-3; no definite D call. This sequence originates from a man between 18 and 29 years old in good health. The CDR3, as DNA: TGCGCCAGCAGCTTGTGGCAAGAAGGGGATACGCAGTATTTT. Its protein is CASSLWQEGDTQYF.